This TCR beta chain comes out of a study of blood T cell repertoires in COVID-19. Whole-study context: Sites across the United States, Italy and Spain contributed samples from acute and convalescent COVID-19. T cells, B-cell-depleted T cells, or PBMCs supplied cDNA or gDNA.

The germline gives CDR1 SGHRS, CDR2 YFSETQ. The junction had 4 bases not matched to a gene; V was cut back by 4 bases and J by 6 bases. This CDR3 is built from 14 residues. Per the authors' pipeline: By means of reference gene primer amplification, nucleated cell counts were estimated. Using immunoSEQ multiplex PCR, the repertoire was profiled, and TCRdb retains in-frame clones only, with some absent. D and trimming come from the DNA, and the V and J calls and clone size come from that table. This table has 7,500 to 8,500 clones, around 84% appearing once. The gene calls are TRBV5-1 and TRBJ2-2; 9 bases are a match to TRBD2. The sample comprised peripheral blood. The sequence came from a human donor with active COVID-19. The donor label of this sample is uncertain. The CDR3 region has the DNA TGCGCCAGCAGCGAACGGACTAGCGCCGGGGAGCTGTTTTTT. This translates into CASSERTSAGELFF.